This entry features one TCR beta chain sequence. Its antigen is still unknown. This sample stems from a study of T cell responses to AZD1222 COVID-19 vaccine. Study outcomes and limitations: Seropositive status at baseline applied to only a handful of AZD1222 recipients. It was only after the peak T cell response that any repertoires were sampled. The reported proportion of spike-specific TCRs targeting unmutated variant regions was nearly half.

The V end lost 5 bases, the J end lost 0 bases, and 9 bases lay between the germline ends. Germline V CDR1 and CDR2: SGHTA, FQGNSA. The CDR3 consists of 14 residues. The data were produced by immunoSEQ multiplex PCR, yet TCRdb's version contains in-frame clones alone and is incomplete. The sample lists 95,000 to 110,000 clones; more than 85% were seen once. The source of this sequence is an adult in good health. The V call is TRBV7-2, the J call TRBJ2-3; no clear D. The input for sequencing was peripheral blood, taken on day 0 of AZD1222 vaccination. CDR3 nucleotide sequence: TGTGCCAGCAGCACCGAAACTAGCACAGATACGCAGTATTTT. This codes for CASSTETSTDTQYF.